Sequencing of this TCR beta chain was carried out in a study of T cell changes during pregnancy in multiple sclerosis. Here immunoSEQ multiplex PCR was the method, and the copy in TCRdb shows in-frame clones only, minus some. Of 68,000 or so clones listed, roughly nine tenths were seen once; the top ten hold roughly 0.85%. This clonotype was sampled from a female donor with multiple sclerosis, enrolled in a pregnancy study. Sequences were derived from peripheral blood, sampled in the second trimester of pregnancy.

The DNA of the CDR3 is TGTGCCAGCAGTGTCTCCCCGGGGAGCAATCAGCCCCAGCATTTT. It translates to CASSVSPGSNQPQHF. The chain has TRBV6-1 and TRBJ1-5; no definite D call. The ends were cut back, 4 bases at V and 1 base at J, with 11 bases in the middle. The CDR3 loop spans 15 amino acids. CDR1 is MNHNS and CDR2 is SASEGT in the germline V gene.